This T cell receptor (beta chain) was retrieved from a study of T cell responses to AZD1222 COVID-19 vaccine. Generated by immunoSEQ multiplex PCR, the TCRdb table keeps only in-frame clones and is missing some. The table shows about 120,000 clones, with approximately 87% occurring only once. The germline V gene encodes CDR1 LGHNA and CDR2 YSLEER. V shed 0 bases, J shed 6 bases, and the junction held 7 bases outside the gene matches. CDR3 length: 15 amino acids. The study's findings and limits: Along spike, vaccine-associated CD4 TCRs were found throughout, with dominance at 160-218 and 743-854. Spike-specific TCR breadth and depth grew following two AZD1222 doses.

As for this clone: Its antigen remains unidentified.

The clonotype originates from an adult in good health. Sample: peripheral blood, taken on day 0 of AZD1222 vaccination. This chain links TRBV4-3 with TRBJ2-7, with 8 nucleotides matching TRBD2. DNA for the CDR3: TGCGCCAGCAGCCAAGATACGGGAGGGCCGAGCGAGCAGTACTTC. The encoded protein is CASSQDTGGPSEQYF.